This T cell receptor beta chain was sequenced during a study of T cell changes during pregnancy in multiple sclerosis. Trimming removed 0 bases at V and 2 bases at J, with 8 bases between. Germline V lookup: CDR1 SGHKS, CDR2 YYEKEE (reference sequence). The CDR3 totals 14 residues. Profiled with immunoSEQ multiplex PCR; TCRdb holds only in-frame clones, not every one. The sample records some 73,000 clones, roughly 92% being singletons. The receptor was derived from a female donor in good health, enrolled as a control in a pregnancy study. V and J are TRBV5-5 and TRBJ1-2, with D perhaps matching TRBD1 (5 bases). The sequences come from peripheral blood, collected in the third trimester of pregnancy. This chain's CDR3 is CASSLDAGNYGYTF. The CDR3 nucleotides read TGTGCCAGCAGCTTGGATGCAGGGAACTATGGCTACACCTTC.